This TCR beta chain was observed in a study of post-analysis software for immune sequencing data. Whole-study context: Recorded subtypes: relapsing-remitting, secondary progressive, progressive-relapsing; some patients unannotated.

Built from TCR beta cDNA, the libraries had unique molecular identifiers in them. Yield was roughly 0.5 million cDNA molecules from roughly 0.93 to 9.6 million T cells. TCRdb reprocessed the PCR reads with MiXCR, giving one entry per CDR3 protein. Found here are about 770,000 distinct CDR3 sequences, about 45% of them singletons; the top ten hold approximately 4.4%. This clonotype was seen only once. Its antigen is still unknown. Trimming cost V 4 bases and J 5 bases, with 15 bases left between them. Germline CDR1 and CDR2: MDHEN and SYDVKM. The CDR3 runs to 14 residues. Findings and caveats of the study: By F measure, samples from a shared preparation batch strongly co-clustered. Significantly lower normalized Chao1 diversity was found in patients with multiple sclerosis relative to controls. About five TRBV segments appeared more often in patients than in controls, and TRBV5-6, TRBV5-1 and TRBV20-1 were among these.

This TCR came from a girl aged 10 to 17 with multiple sclerosis. Sequenced material: blood. This chain joins TRBV28 and TRBJ2-7; no reliable D call. The CDR3, as DNA: TGTGCCAGCAGTTGGTCGGGCTTCCCCCACGAGCAGTACTTC. It encodes CASSWSGFPHEQYF.